The 29 T cell receptor beta chains listed next were all sequenced from one sample in a study of CD8+CD57+ T cells in acquired aplastic anemia. Genomic DNA acted as the template from which TCR beta VDJ combination and CDR3 sequence profiling were carried out. TCRdb reprocessed the reads with MiXCR, giving one entry per CDR3 protein. This table has 150,000 to 200,000 distinct CDR3 sequences, under 55% appearing once. Sequencing was done on patients that had shown CD8+CD57+ cell expansion by flow cytometry. Sample: sorted CD4+, CD8+, or CD8+CD57+ T cells (not recorded which) from PBMCs. All receptors come from a human donor with aplastic anemia.

The V call is TRBV19, the J call TRBJ2-5; 8 nucleotides agree with TRBD2. V lost 7 bases, J lost 4 bases, and 14 bases stayed unmatched. Germline V CDR1 and CDR2: LNHDA, SQIVND (reference sequence). This CDR3 contains 16 residues. In DNA, the CDR3 is TGTGCCAGTAAAGCGCTAGCGGGTGATCTGGCAGAGACCCAGTACTTC. This encodes CASKALAGDLAETQYF.

In its sample, this clonotype was seen a few times. The chain is built from TRBV24-1 and TRBJ1-5; 7 bases match TRBD1. V lost 4 bases and J lost 5; bases outside the gene matches: 4. The CDR3 totals 14 residues. Germline CDR1 and CDR2: KGHDR and SFDVKD. The CDR3 nucleotides are TGTGCCACCAGTGACCCGGGGACAGATCAGCCCCAGCATTTT. Protein: CATSDPGTDQPQHF.

This clonotype has a single count. V is TRBV10-3 and J is TRBJ2-1, with D possibly matching TRBD2 (5 bases). Germline-derived CDR1 and CDR2 are ENHRY and SYGVKD. The CDR3 is made up of 14 amino acids. V was cut by 11 bases and J by 6 bases, with 20 bases left in between. The CDR3 region is CAWTPGNSFNEQFF. CDR3 DNA: TGTGCCTGGACCCCGGGAAACAGCTTCAATGAGCAGTTCTTC.

This clonotype was picked up a small number of times. This chain joins TRBV11-2 and TRBJ2-7; no clear D gene. The germline V gene encodes CDR1 SGHAT and CDR2 FQNNGV. The CDR3 runs 13 residues. The germline V and J ends were trimmed by 4 bases and 4 bases, with 11 bases remaining between them. CDR3 region: CASSSRSPYEQYF. The CDR3 DNA reads TGTGCCAGCAGCTCCCGATCCCCTTACGAGCAGTACTTC.

Regarding this clonotype: A junction boundary mismatches the germline segment, possibly from a read error. V usage is TRBV12-3 or TRBV12-4 and J usage is TRBJ2-7, with 8 bases aligning to TRBD2. The CDR3 contains 16 residues. CDR3 nucleotides: TGTGCCAGCAGCTTAGCGAGCGGGAGCGATACTTATGAGCAGTACTTC. As protein: CASSLASGSDTYEQYF.

V is TRBV28 and J is TRBJ1-3; weak D call: TRBD1 (5 bases). Germline lookup yields CDR1 MDHEN and CDR2 SYDVKM. V lost 4 bases, J lost 0 bases, and 10 bases lay in between. There are 15 residues in the CDR3. CDR3 nucleotide sequence: TGTGCCAGCAGTTCCGGGGGAAACTCTGGAAACACCATATATTTT. It encodes CASSSGGNSGNTIYF.

The J gene is TRBJ2-7, the V gene TRBV7-9; D gene uncertain. CDR1 is SEHNR and CDR2 is FQNEAQ in the germline V gene (reference sequence). CDR3 size: 13 residues. V was clipped by 3 bases and J by 5 bases, with 11 bases between them. The CDR3 DNA reads TGTGCCAGCAGCTTCCAACCAGGCGACGAGCAGTACTTC. The encoded protein is CASSFQPGDEQYF.

The chain uses TRBV7-9 and TRBJ2-1, with D hard to call. V was shortened by 4 bases and J by 5 bases, with 9 bases between the two germline ends. The CDR3 contains 13 residues. Germline V CDR1 and CDR2: SEHNR, FQNEAQ (reference sequence). The DNA for the CDR3 is TGTGCCAGCAGCTCACCATTAGACAATGAGCAGTTCTTC. The encoded protein is CASSSPLDNEQFF.

This chain uses TRBV7-2 with TRBJ2-7; 7 bases are a match to TRBD1. This CDR3 comprises 15 residues. The germline gives CDR1 SGHTA, CDR2 FQGNSA. With V trimmed by 0 bases and J by 6 bases, 8 bases remained unmatched. The CDR3 nucleotides are TGTGCCAGCAGCTTAGCTTGGGACAGCAGTGGCGAGCAGTACTTC. As protein: CASSLAWDSSGEQYF.

The V and J genes are TRBV6-1 and TRBJ1-2; D may be TRBD1 (6 bases). CDR3 length equals 16 residues. Per the germline V gene, CDR1 is MNHNS and CDR2 is SASEGT. Trimming stripped 7 bases from V and 0 bases from J, with 18 bases between. The CDR3 region has the DNA TGTGCCAGCACCCTTAGGTGGGGGCCTACTAACTATGGCTACACCTTC. Translated, it gives CASTLRWGPTNYGYTF.

At least ten counts were recorded for this clonotype. The rearrangement links TRBV11-2 to TRBJ1-2, with D tentatively TRBD1 (5 bases). Trimming removed 1 base at V and 5 bases at J, with 14 bases between. The CDR3 has 15 amino acids. The germline CDR1 and CDR2 sequences are SGHAT and FQNNGV. CDR3 loop: CASSLGRDVEYGYTF. In DNA, the CDR3 is TGTGCCAGCAGCTTAGGGAGGGACGTAGAGTATGGCTACACCTTC.

The CDR3 reads CATAPRDKNNSPLHF. The CDR3 DNA reads as TGTGCCACCGCGCCCCGGGACAAAAATAATTCACCCCTCCACTTT. The rearrangement joins TRBV10-3 to TRBJ1-6; TRBD1 might be the D (6 bases). The V gene's germline CDR1 is ENHRY and CDR2 SYGVKD. The CDR3 has 15 amino acids. Deletions cut 10 bases from V and 5 bases from J, with 18 bases between.

This CDR3 is CSARDLSGQGYSPLHF. In DNA form, the CDR3 reads TGCAGTGCTAGAGATCTCTCAGGACAGGGTTATTCACCCCTCCACTTT. This sequence joins TRBV20-1 and TRBJ1-6; TRBD1 agrees at 8 bases. The CDR3 extends over 16 amino acids. V shed 0 bases and J 8 bases; nucleotides not matched to a gene: 9. Germline V CDR1 and CDR2: DFQATT, SNEGSKA (reference sequence).

This clonotype was detected ten times or more. The chain employs TRBV5-1 and TRBJ2-7; 11 bases map to TRBD2. CDR3 length: 14 residues. V gave up 6 bases and J gave up 5 bases; unmatched junction bases: 7. Looked up from germline, CDR1 is SGHRS and CDR2 is YFSETQ. The CDR3: CASTQTSGSNEQYF. CDR3 bases: TGCGCCAGCACCCAAACTAGCGGGAGTAACGAGCAGTACTTC. Looking up the rest from reference TRBV5-1 and TRBJ2-7 gives the full variable domain: KAGVTQTPRYLIKTRGQQVTLSCSPISGHRSVSWYQQTPGQGLQFLFEYFSETQRNKGNFPGRFSGRQFSNSRSEMNVSTLELGDSALYLCASTQTSGSNEQYFGPGTRLTVT.

This clonotype has only a few counts. The rearrangement joins TRBV5-8 to TRBJ2-7; D unclear. Germline CDR1 SGHTS, CDR2 YDEGEE. V was cut by 1 base and J by 7 bases, with 12 bases left in between. This CDR3 is built from 13 residues. CDR3 nucleotides: TGTGCCAGCAGCTTGTCGTGGGGTCGGGAGCAGTACTTC. Its protein is CASSLSWGREQYF.

This clonotype showed up just a few times. The chain is built from TRBV30 and TRBJ1-6; maybe TRBD1 (5 bases). Trimming removed 0 bases at V and 9 bases at J, with 12 bases between. The germline CDR1 and CDR2 sequences are GTSNPN and SVGIG (reference sequence). The CDR3 is made up of 14 amino acids. CDR3 sequence reads: CAWSVWGGSSPLHF. The CDR3 coding sequence is TGTGCCTGGAGTGTATGGGGGGGTAGTTCACCCCTCCACTTT.

The rearrangement joins TRBV9 to TRBJ1-2, with 8 bases that match TRBD1. The CDR3 extends over 12 amino acids. The V segment lost 7 bases and the J segment 4 bases; nucleotides outside the gene matches: 3. CDR1 is SGDLS, CDR2 YYNGEE, per germline. CDR3: CASYDRGYGYTF. The DNA for the CDR3 is TGTGCCAGCTACGACAGGGGCTATGGCTACACCTTC.

This clonotype was found many times. The chain links TRBV15 to TRBJ2-1; TRBD2 agrees at 10 bases. Unmatched junction bases numbered 5, after V lost 0 bases and J lost 3 bases. CDR3 length: 17 amino acids. The V gene's germline CDR1 is LNHNV and CDR2 YYDKDF (reference sequence). This CDR3 is CATSRDGRTSGYNEQFF. As DNA, the CDR3 is TGTGCCACCAGCAGAGATGGGCGGACTAGCGGCTACAATGAGCAGTTCTTC. The whole variable domain, filled in from reference TRBV15 and TRBJ2-1, reads DAMVIQNPRYQVTQFGKPVTLSCSQTLNHNVMYWYQQKSSQAPKLLFHYYDKDFNNEADTPDNFQSRRPNTSFCFLDIRSPGLGDTAMYLCATSRDGRTSGYNEQFFGPGTRLTVL.

The CDR3 DNA reads TGTGCCAGCAGGACAGGGGAGCTTAGTGAAAAACTGTTTTTT. Translated: CASRTGELSEKLFF. J is TRBJ1-4 and V is TRBV2, with TRBD1 identical over 8 bases. The J segment lost 7 bases and the V segment lost 6 bases, leaving 7 bases of the junction unmatched. Germline V CDR1 and CDR2: SNHLY, FYNNEI. The CDR3 length is 14 residues.

This clonotype was recorded once. The V gene is TRBV7-7, the J gene TRBJ1-4; D not certain. V was trimmed by 3 bases and J by 17 bases, leaving 31 bases between them. Germline-derived CDR1 and CDR2 are SSHAT and FNYEAQ (reference sequence). CDR3 length: 17 amino acids. The CDR3 region is CASSFEKRVRVREFLFF. The CDR3 nucleotides read TGTGCCAGCAGCTTCGAAAAAAGGGTACGAGTTAGAGAATTCCTTTTTTTT.

This clonotype was detected a few times. The rearrangement uses TRBV3-1 and TRBJ1-2; D is undetermined. This CDR3 is built from 12 residues. Trimming took off 2 bases at V and 6 bases at J, with 7 bases between the two ends. CDR1 and CDR2 from the germline V gene are LGHDT and YNNKEL (reference sequence). Written as DNA, the CDR3 is TGTGCCAGCAGCCAACAAGGTAATGGCTACACCTTC. This codes for CASSQQGNGYTF.

Only a few counts were recorded for this clonotype. This chain joins TRBV15 and TRBJ2-5; D is unresolved. CDR1 and CDR2 (germline): LNHNV, YYDKDF (reference sequence). The CDR3 covers 14 residues. V lost 1 base to trimming and J lost 2 bases, with 8 bases between them. Written as DNA, the CDR3 is TGTGCCACCAGCAGAGGGGCCGTTCAAGAGACCCAGTACTTC. Its translation: CATSRGAVQETQYF. Based on the CDR3 plus reference TRBV15 and TRBJ2-5, the full variable domain is DAMVIQNPRYQVTQFGKPVTLSCSQTLNHNVMYWYQQKSSQAPKLLFHYYDKDFNNEADTPDNFQSRRPNTSFCFLDIRSPGLGDTAMYLCATSRGAVQETQYFGPGTRLLVL.

About this clonotype: The junction and the germline gene differ at one end; a read error may be behind it. The chain is built from TRBV6-1 and TRBJ1-1; no clear D. Germline CDR1 MNHNS, CDR2 SASEGT. This CDR3 region has 11 residues. CDR3: CASRTNAEAFF. Here the CDR3 DNA reads TGTGCCAGCAGGACGAACGCTGAAGCTTTCTTT.

In its sample, this clonotype was seen many times. The chain is built from TRBV7-9 and TRBJ2-7; 8 bases line up with TRBD1. The germline gives CDR1 SEHNR, CDR2 FQNEAQ (reference sequence). The CDR3 runs to 14 residues. V shed 1 base and J 6 bases; nucleotides not matched to a gene: 5. Here the CDR3 DNA reads TGTGCCAGCAGCTTAGAGTACAGGGGGGCCGAGCAGTACTTC. Amino acids: CASSLEYRGAEQYF.

The chain joins TRBV2 to TRBJ2-3; 7 bases are shared with TRBD2. This CDR3 is built from 15 residues. J lost 2 bases, V lost 6 bases, and 8 bases had no gene match. Germline V gene data show CDR1 as SNHLY and CDR2 as FYNNEI. The CDR3 bases are TGTGCCAGCAGGAGCGGGGAGTCCCTCACAGATACGCAGTATTTT. Amino acids: CASRSGESLTDTQYF.

Concerning this clonotype: This clone may be a read error of a much larger clone one base away. Because it lacks the conserved phenylalanine or tryptophan at the end, this CDR3 is likely a read error. This CDR3 reads CASSLEFPGANVLTS. As DNA, the CDR3 is TGCGCCAGCAGCTTGGAATTCCCTGGGGCCAACGTCCTGACTTCC. The genes are TRBV5-1 and TRBJ2-6; unclear D gene. CDR1 and CDR2 (germline): SGHRS, YFSETQ. V gave up 0 bases and J gave up 2 bases, with 6 bases separating them. The length of the CDR3 is 15 residues.

The CDR3 loop is CSVEDPGRYGYTF. The CDR3 DNA sequence: TGCAGCGTTGAAGATCCTGGCAGATATGGCTACACCTTC. The chain couples TRBV29-1 to TRBJ1-2; no firm D call. V lost 0 bases and J lost 5, with 10 bases in between. Germline CDR1 and CDR2: SQVTM and ANQGSEA. The length of the CDR3 is 13 residues.

The genes are TRBV19 and TRBJ2-3; D might be TRBD1 (6 bases). The V and J ends lost 6 bases and 7 bases respectively, with 17 bases between them. The CDR3 covers 14 residues. Germline V CDR1 and CDR2: LNHDA, SQIVND (reference sequence). The CDR3 region has the DNA TGTGCCAGTAGCCCAGGGTCAGGGGCGTATACGCAGTATTTT. The encoded protein is CASSPGSGAYTQYF.

The V gene is TRBV20-1, the J gene TRBJ2-7; 9 bases match TRBD2. From germline, CDR1 is DFQATT and CDR2 SNEGSKA (reference sequence). After removal of 7 bases from V and 4 bases from J, the junction contained 5 bases not matched to a gene. The CDR3 spans 12 residues. The CDR3 sequence is CSGLADLYEQYF. In DNA, the CDR3 is TGCAGTGGACTAGCGGACCTATACGAGCAGTACTTC.